This TCR beta chain is from a study of blood T cell repertoires in COVID-19. Across the study: Acute and convalescent COVID-19 specimens originated in the United States, Italy and Spain. T cells, B-cell-depleted T cells, or PBMCs provided the cDNA or gDNA that served as material.

The CDR3 has 15 amino acids. V lost 4 bases to trimming and J lost 2 bases, with 12 bases between them. The germline V gene encodes CDR1 LNHDA and CDR2 SQIVND (reference sequence). Per the original data handling: The authors estimated nucleated cell counts from reference gene primer amplification. Using immunoSEQ multiplex PCR, the repertoire was profiled, and TCRdb retains in-frame clones only, with some absent. The DNA was the basis for D and trimming; V, J and clone size are from that table. Counted here are roughly 98,000 clones, roughly 82% occurring once; the ten biggest clones make up about a tenth.

The clonotype originates from a man between 65 and 80 years old with active or convalescent COVID-19. The sample consisted of peripheral blood. V gene TRBV19 combines with J gene TRBJ2-4, with D tentatively TRBD2 (6 bases). CDR3: CASSRGVGTKNIQYF. The CDR3 nucleotides read TGTGCCAGTAGTAGGGGGGTTGGGACCAAAAACATTCAGTACTTC. Supplemented by reference TRBV19 and TRBJ2-4, the full variable domain reads DGGITQSPKYLFRKEGQNVTLSCEQNLNHDAMYWYRQDPGQGLRLIYYSQIVNDFQKGDIAEGYSVSREKKESFPLTVTSAQKNPTAFYLCASSRGVGTKNIQYFGAGTRLSVL.